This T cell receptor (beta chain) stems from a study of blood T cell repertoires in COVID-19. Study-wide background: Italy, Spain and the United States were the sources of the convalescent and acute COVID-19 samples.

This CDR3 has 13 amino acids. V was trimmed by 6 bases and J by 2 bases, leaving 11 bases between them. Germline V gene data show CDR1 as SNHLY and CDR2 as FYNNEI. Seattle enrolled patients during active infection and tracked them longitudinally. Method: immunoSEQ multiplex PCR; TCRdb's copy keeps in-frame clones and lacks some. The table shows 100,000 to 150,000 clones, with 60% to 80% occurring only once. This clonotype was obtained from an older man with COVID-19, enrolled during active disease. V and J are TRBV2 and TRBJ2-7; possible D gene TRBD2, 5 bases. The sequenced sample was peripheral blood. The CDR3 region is CASSDRLPYEQYF. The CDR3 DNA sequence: TGTGCCAGCAGCGATCGACTACCCTACGAGCAGTACTTC.